A selection of T cell receptor beta chains follows, all from one sample in a study of technical replicates of blood from several donors. Clones were read by immunoSEQ multiplex PCR, and TCRdb kept only the in-frame ones, dropping some. The table has tens of thousands of clones, about 92% seen once. The specimen was PBMCs. The receptor set was obtained from a human donor in good health. Some clones in this sample may be carry-over from other donors' samples. Both conserved end residues are part of each CDR3. Each record gives: V gene, J gene, CDR3 protein.

V gene: TRBV7-2
J gene: TRBJ1-2
CDR3 protein: CASSKDSSGAYGYTF

V gene: TRBV6-1
J gene: TRBJ2-7
CDR3 protein: CASSQQGEGYEQYF

V gene: TRBV30
J gene: TRBJ1-6
CDR3 protein: CAWGARAAYNSPLHF

V gene: TRBV5-1
J gene: TRBJ2-5
CDR3 protein: CANLNYLRVQETQYF

V gene: TRBV19
J gene: TRBJ1-2
CDR3 protein: CASRGTGGSYGYTF

V gene: TRBV29-1
J gene: TRBJ1-2
CDR3 protein: CSVPLLGGAGGYTF

V gene: TRBV7-8
J gene: TRBJ2-3
CDR3 protein: CASSSVLAGGTDTQYF

V gene: TRBV11-2
J gene: TRBJ2-3
CDR3 protein: CASSPVRDRGEGTQYF

V gene: TRBV5-1
J gene: TRBJ2-7
CDR3 protein: CASSLAGASYEQYF

V gene: TRBV27
J gene: TRBJ1-5
CDR3 protein: CASSLHSMLQPQHF

V gene: TRBV5-5
J gene: TRBJ2-3
CDR3 protein: CASSTGPSGWGDTQYF

V gene: TRBV19
J gene: TRBJ1-4
CDR3 protein: CASSIGQASTNEKLFF

V gene: TRBV7-6
J gene: TRBJ1-2
CDR3 protein: CASSLAGTAGEGYTF

V gene: TRBV30
J gene: TRBJ1-2
CDR3 protein: CAWSVAPGGGYTF